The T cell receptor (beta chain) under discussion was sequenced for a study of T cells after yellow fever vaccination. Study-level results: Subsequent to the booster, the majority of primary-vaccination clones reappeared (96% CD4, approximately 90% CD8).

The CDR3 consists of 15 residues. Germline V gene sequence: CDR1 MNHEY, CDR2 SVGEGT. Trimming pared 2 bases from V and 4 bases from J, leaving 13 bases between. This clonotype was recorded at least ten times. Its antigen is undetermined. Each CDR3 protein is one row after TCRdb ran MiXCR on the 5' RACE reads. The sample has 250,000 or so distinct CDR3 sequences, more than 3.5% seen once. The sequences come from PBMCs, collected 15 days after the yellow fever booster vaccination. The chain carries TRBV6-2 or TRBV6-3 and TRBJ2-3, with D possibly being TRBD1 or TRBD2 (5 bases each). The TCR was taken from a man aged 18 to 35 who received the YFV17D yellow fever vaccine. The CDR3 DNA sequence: TGTGCCAGCAGTTACAAGGGACGTGAATCAGATACGCAGTATTTT. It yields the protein CASSYKGRESDTQYF.